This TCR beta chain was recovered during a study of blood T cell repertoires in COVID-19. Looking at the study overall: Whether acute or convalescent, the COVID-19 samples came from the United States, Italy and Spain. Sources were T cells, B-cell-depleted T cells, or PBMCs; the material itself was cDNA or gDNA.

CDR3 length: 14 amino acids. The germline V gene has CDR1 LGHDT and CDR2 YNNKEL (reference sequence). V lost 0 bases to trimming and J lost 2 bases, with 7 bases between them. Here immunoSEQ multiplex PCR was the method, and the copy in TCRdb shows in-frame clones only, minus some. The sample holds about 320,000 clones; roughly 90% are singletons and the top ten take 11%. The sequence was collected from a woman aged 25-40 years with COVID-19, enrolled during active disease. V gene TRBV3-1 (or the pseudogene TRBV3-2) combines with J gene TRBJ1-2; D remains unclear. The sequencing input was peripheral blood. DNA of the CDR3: TGTGCCAGCAGCCAAGACAGACTGAACTATGGCTACACCTTC. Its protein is CASSQDRLNYGYTF.